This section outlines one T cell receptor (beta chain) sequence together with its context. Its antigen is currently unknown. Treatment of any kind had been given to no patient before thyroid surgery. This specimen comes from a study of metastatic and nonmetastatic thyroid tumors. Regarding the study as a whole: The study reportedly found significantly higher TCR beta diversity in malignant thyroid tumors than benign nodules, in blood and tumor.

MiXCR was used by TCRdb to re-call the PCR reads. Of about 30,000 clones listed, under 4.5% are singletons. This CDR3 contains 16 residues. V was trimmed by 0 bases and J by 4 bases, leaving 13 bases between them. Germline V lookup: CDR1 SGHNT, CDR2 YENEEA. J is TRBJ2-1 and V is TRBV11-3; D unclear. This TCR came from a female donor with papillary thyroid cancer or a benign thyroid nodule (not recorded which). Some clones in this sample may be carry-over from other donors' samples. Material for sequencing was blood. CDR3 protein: CASSLDLLGQYNEQFF. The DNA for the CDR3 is TGTGCCAGCAGCTTAGATCTCTTAGGCCAGTACAATGAGCAGTTCTTC.